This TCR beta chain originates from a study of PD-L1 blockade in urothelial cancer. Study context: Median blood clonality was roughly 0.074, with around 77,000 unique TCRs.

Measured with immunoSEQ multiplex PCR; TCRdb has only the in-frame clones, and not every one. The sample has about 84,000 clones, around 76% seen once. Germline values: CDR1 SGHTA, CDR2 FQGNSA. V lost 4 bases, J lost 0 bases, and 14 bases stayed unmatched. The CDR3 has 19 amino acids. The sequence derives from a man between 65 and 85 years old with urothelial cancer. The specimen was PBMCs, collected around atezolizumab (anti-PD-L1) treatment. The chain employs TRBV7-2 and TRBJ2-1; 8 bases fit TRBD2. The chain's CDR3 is CASSSPVGGRMSSYNEQFF. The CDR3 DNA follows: TGTGCCAGCAGCTCCCCTGTAGGCGGGAGGATGAGCTCCTACAATGAGCAGTTCTTC.